This T cell receptor (beta chain) was captured in a study of shared clonotypes between healthy human individuals. CD45RO-negative, CCR7-selected cells formed the naive CD8 fraction, which excluded terminally differentiated effector memory CD45RA+ cells. The method was immunoSEQ multiplex PCR; TCRdb's version includes in-frame clones alone and lacks a portion of them. Among hundreds of thousands of clones listed, approximately 96% were seen once. About this clone: Its specificity is not known.

General study results and limits: The study found lower generation probabilities in non-shared clonotypes than in those shared by all four donors.

V lost 0 bases, J lost 3 bases, and 16 bases lay in between. Germline CDR1 reads MNHGY; CDR2 reads SVAAGI. This CDR3 is built from 17 residues. The sample comprised naive CD8+ T cells sorted from blood. J is TRBJ2-3 and V is TRBV6-9; tentatively, D is TRBD2 (7 bases). This TCR derives from a woman aged 30 to 39 in good health. The chain's CDR3 is CASSYSRGARSTDTQYF. In nucleotides, the CDR3 is TGTGCCAGCAGTTATTCTCGGGGGGCACGGTCGACAGATACGCAGTATTTT.